Listed here is a single T cell receptor (beta chain). The target antigen is unknown. The record originates from a study of T cells in Graves' hyperthyroidism and ophthalmopathy. Findings and limits, study-wide: Before onset, ophthalmopathy was predicted by the model a median approximately 6.7 months earlier.

TCR beta CDR3 region amplification was performed from RNA transcripts. Primed by the HTBI set, a first-round RT-PCR was run on the TCR CDR3. TCRdb ran MiXCR on the multiplex PCR reads and lists one entry per CDR3 protein. The sample has about 47,000 distinct CDR3 sequences; around 55% are singletons. The V segment lost 6 bases and the J segment 0 bases; nucleotides outside the gene matches: 12. The CDR3 covers 16 residues. CDR1 is SQVTM, CDR2 ANQGSEA, per germline. V gene TRBV29-1 combines with J gene TRBJ2-5; 8 bases are shared with TRBD2. The specimen was peripheral blood or thyroid tissue (not recorded which). The receptor was derived from a young man with Graves' hyperthyroidism. CDR3 loop: CSVSGERGTYQETQYF. CDR3 DNA sequence: TGCAGCGTCTCCGGGGAGCGGGGGACGTACCAAGAGACCCAGTACTTC.